The T cell receptor (beta chain) under discussion was sequenced for a study of CD8 T cells in ankylosing spondylitis. General study findings and limits: Within matched ankylosing spondylitis synovial fluid, disease-linked clones were reportedly significantly enriched. Seemingly distinctive of ankylosing spondylitis blood was a TCR beta motif formed by eight highly homologous variants. Researchers report that disease-linked clones proved CD8+ and relatively rare in peripheral blood.

This clonotype showed up many times. Its antigen is undetermined. This CDR3 has 13 residues. Trimming removed 6 bases from V and 4 bases from J, with 10 bases in between. The germline V gene encodes CDR1 MNHEY and CDR2 SVGEGT. TCRdb reanalysed the 5' RACE reads using MiXCR and keeps one entry per CDR3 protein. The data contain 450,000 to 550,000 distinct CDR3 sequences, roughly 5.2% of them seen just once; the ten biggest clones take up roughly 3.5%. Sequenced input: blood, either unsorted or a sorted T cell fraction (not recorded which). The rearrangement joins TRBV6-2 or TRBV6-3 to TRBJ2-1; D unresolved. The TCR comes from a male donor with ankylosing spondylitis. The DNA for the CDR3 is TGTGCCAGCAGCATAATTGAATACAATGAGCAGTTCTTC. Protein: CASSIIEYNEQFF.